Below, 19 T cell receptor beta chains from the same sample are listed, as sequenced in a study of blood T cell repertoires in COVID-19. Assay: immunoSEQ multiplex PCR; the TCRdb copy retains only in-frame clones and omits some. Among more than 200,000 clones listed, nearly 90% were seen once. Sequenced material: peripheral blood. Receptors were obtained from a woman between 35 and 50 years old who had recovered from COVID-19.

CDR3 in amino acids: CASSSIKGQSSGNTIYF. The CDR3, as DNA: TGTGCCAGCAGCTCGATTAAGGGACAGAGCTCTGGAAACACCATATATTTT. The gene calls are TRBV7-8 and TRBJ1-3; TRBD1 agrees at 7 bases. With 4 bases clipped from V and 0 bases from J, the junction kept 9 bases outside the gene matches. CDR3 length: 17 amino acids. Germline CDR1 is SGHVS and CDR2 is FQNEAQ.

This chain joins TRBV7-2 and TRBJ2-6; a possible D gene is TRBD2 (7 bases). This CDR3 has 17 amino acids. The V end lost 5 bases, the J end lost 4 bases, and 18 bases lay between the germline ends. The V gene's germline CDR1 is SGHTA and CDR2 FQGNSA. The CDR3 sequence: CASSLHGGGPGANVLTF. The CDR3 nucleotides are TGTGCCAGCAGCCTCCATGGGGGGGGGCCCGGGGCCAACGTCCTGACTTTC.

This chain links TRBV28 with TRBJ1-4; D gene uncertain. This CDR3 region has 14 residues. Per the germline V gene, CDR1 is MDHEN and CDR2 is SYDVKM. V was shortened by 6 bases and J by 8 bases, with 16 bases between the two germline ends. CDR3 sequence reads: CASRAPGGGEKLFF. The CDR3 bases are TGTGCCAGCAGAGCCCCCGGAGGTGGGGAAAAACTGTTTTTT.

The genes are TRBV27 and TRBJ2-1; D is unresolved. The CDR3 contains 12 residues. Germline loops: CDR1 MNHEY, CDR2 SMNVEV (reference sequence). Deletions cut 4 bases from V and 8 bases from J, with 9 bases between. The CDR3, as DNA: TGTGCCAGCAGTTCCCTATCCTATGAGCAGTTCTTC. It specifies CASSSLSYEQFF.

V and J are TRBV7-8 and TRBJ2-7, with TRBD2 identical over 7 bases. Germline-derived CDR1 and CDR2 are SGHVS and FQNEAQ. There are 15 residues in the CDR3. V shed 2 bases and J 7 bases; nucleotides not matched to a gene: 11. The CDR3 DNA reads as TGTGCCAGCAGCTTAAGCACTAGCGCCCTGGGAGAGCAGTACTTC. Translation gives CASSLSTSALGEQYF.

J is TRBJ2-7 and V is TRBV7-9, with a weak D call TRBD1 (5 bases). The CDR3 consists of 16 residues. The V gene's germline CDR1 is SEHNR and CDR2 FQNEAQ (reference sequence). The V gene lost 4 bases and the J gene lost 1 base, with 17 bases spanning the gap. The CDR3 nucleotides read TGTGCCAGCAGCTCCCAGGGATTATGGGGTTCCTACGAGCAGTACTTC. It specifies CASSSQGLWGSYEQYF.

This chain connects TRBV7-2 to TRBJ2-1; D may be TRBD2 (8 bases). V lost 5 bases and J lost 6, with 20 bases in between. In germline, CDR1 is SGHTA, CDR2 FQGNSA. This CDR3 contains 16 residues. The CDR3 sequence is CASSPGGRGAANEQFF. In nucleotides, the CDR3 is TGTGCCAGCAGCCCAGGGGGGCGGGGGGCCGCCAATGAGCAGTTCTTC.

The genes are TRBV4-1 and TRBJ2-3; 8 bases line up with TRBD2. CDR3 length: 15 amino acids. V lost 4 bases, J lost 4 bases, and 7 bases stayed unmatched. The germline V gene has CDR1 MGHRA and CDR2 YSYEKL. The CDR3 DNA sequence: TGCGCCAGCAGCCCACGGGGGGGGCCGGCAGATACGCAGTATTTT. Translating gives CASSPRGGPADTQYF.

CDR3 amino acids: CASSEGTSGGNTGELFF. The CDR3 region has the DNA TGTGCCAGCAGTGAGGGGACTAGCGGTGGGAACACCGGGGAGCTGTTTTTT. The chain employs TRBV2 and TRBJ2-2; 11 bases map to TRBD2. The CDR3 contains 17 residues. The germline gives CDR1 SNHLY, CDR2 FYNNEI. Germline trimming cut 3 bases from V and 1 base from J; bases unmatched to any gene: 4.

The rearrangement links TRBV6-5 to TRBJ1-2, with a tentative D call TRBD1 (6 bases). The V end was cut by 7 bases, the J end by 7 bases, with 16 bases between. CDR3 length equals 13 residues. The germline gives CDR1 MNHEY, CDR2 SVGAGI. The CDR3 protein is CASTRGGAVGYTF. CDR3 nucleotide sequence: TGTGCCAGCACCAGAGGGGGGGCGGTTGGCTACACCTTC.

Points on this clone: The sample has other DNA sequences that encode this CDR3 too. The chain couples TRBV4-2 to TRBJ2-3, with 8 nucleotides matching TRBD2. The CDR3 loop spans 16 amino acids. Trimming removed 0 bases from V and 0 bases from J; junction bases left unmatched: 2. Germline CDR1 LGHNA, CDR2 YNFKEQ. The CDR3 spells CASSQEPSGSTDTQYF. CDR3 in DNA: TGTGCCAGCAGCCAAGAGCCTAGCGGGAGCACAGATACGCAGTATTTT.

The chain combines TRBV4-1 with TRBJ1-1; maybe TRBD1 (5 bases). CDR3 length equals 14 residues. CDR1 is MGHRA and CDR2 is YSYEKL in the germline V gene. Trimming cost V 0 bases and J 7 bases, with 12 bases left between them. The DNA of the CDR3 is TGCGCCAGCAGCCAAGAGGGTCAGGGTGGTGAAGCTTTCTTT. This codes for CASSQEGQGGEAFF.

This chain joins TRBV6-2 or TRBV6-3 and TRBJ2-7; no reliable D call. The CDR3 loop spans 15 amino acids. Trimming cost V 2 bases and J 4 bases, with 15 bases left between them. The germline V gene has CDR1 MNHEY and CDR2 SVGEGT. This CDR3 is CASSYGQPSRYEQYF. Here the CDR3 DNA reads TGTGCCAGCAGTTACGGGCAGCCGTCTCGATACGAGCAGTACTTC.

The V gene is TRBV5-5, the J gene TRBJ1-2; the D is unclear. Trimming took 1 base from V and 1 from J, leaving 8 bases between them. Germline assignment: CDR1 SGHKS and CDR2 YYEKEE (reference sequence). The length of the CDR3 is 14 residues. The CDR3 protein is CASSLTVRNYGYTF. In nucleotides, the CDR3 is TGTGCCAGCAGCTTGACAGTCCGTAACTATGGCTACACCTTC.

The rearrangement uses TRBV7-8 and TRBJ2-7; D not resolved. CDR3 length: 12 amino acids. Deletions cut 5 bases from V and 6 bases from J, with 11 bases between. Germline V lookup: CDR1 SGHVS, CDR2 FQNEAQ. In DNA form, the CDR3 reads TGTGCCAGCAGCCCCCCCCGGTCCGAGCAGTACTTC. Amino acids: CASSPPRSEQYF.

The V gene is TRBV5-8, the J gene TRBJ1-5; D ambiguous. CDR3 length: 14 residues. Trimming removed 0 bases from V and 1 base from J, with 5 bases in between. Germline lookup yields CDR1 SGHTS and CDR2 YDEGEE. CDR3 protein: CASSLGLSNQPQHF. The CDR3 region has the DNA TGTGCCAGCAGCTTGGGACTCAGCAATCAGCCCCAGCATTTT.

This chain connects TRBV30 to TRBJ1-6; D unresolved. This CDR3 contains 16 residues. Germline CDR1 GTSNPN, CDR2 SVGIG (reference sequence). Trimming removed 2 bases from V and 0 bases from J, with 11 bases in between. For the CDR3, the DNA is TGTGCCTGGAGTTCGGACTCAAGCTCCTATAATTCACCCCTCCACTTT. Amino acids: CAWSSDSSSYNSPLHF.

The chain combines TRBV7-9 with TRBJ2-1; 12 bases align to TRBD2. This CDR3 has 16 amino acids. V lost 5 bases, J lost 7 bases, and 9 bases stayed unmatched. Germline V gives CDR1 SEHNR, CDR2 FQNEAQ (reference sequence). The CDR3 is CASSLSGLAGGNEQFF. In nucleotides, the CDR3 is TGTGCCAGCAGCCTAAGTGGGCTAGCGGGAGGGAATGAGCAGTTCTTC.

V and J are TRBV5-1 and TRBJ2-2, with 8 bases identical to TRBD1. The germline V gene encodes CDR1 SGHRS and CDR2 YFSETQ. Germline trimming cut 2 bases from V and 4 bases from J; bases unmatched to any gene: 7. The CDR3 has 16 amino acids. The CDR3 protein is CASSFPDRGVTGELFF. As DNA, the CDR3 is TGCGCCAGCAGCTTCCCCGACAGGGGCGTCACCGGGGAGCTGTTTTTT.